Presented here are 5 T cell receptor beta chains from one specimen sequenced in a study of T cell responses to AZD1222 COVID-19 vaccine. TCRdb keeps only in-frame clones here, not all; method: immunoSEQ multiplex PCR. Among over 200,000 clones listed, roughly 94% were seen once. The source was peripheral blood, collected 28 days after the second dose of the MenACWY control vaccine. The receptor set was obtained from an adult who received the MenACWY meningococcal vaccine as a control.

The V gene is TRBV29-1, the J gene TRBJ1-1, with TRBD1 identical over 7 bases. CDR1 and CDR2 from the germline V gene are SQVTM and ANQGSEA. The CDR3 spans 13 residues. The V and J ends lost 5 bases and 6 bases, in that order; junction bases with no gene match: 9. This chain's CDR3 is CSVWEGAGSEAFF. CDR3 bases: TGCAGCGTTTGGGAGGGGGCAGGCTCTGAAGCTTTCTTT.

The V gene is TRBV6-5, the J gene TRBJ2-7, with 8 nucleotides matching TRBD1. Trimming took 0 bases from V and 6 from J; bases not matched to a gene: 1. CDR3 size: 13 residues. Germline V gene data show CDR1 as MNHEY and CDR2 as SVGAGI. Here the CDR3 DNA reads TGTGCCAGCAGTTACTCGGACAGGGTCGAGCAGTACTTC. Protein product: CASSYSDRVEQYF.

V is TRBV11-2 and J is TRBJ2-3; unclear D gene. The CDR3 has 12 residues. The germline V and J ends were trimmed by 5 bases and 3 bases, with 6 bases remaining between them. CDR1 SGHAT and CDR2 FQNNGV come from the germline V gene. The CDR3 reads CASSSTTDTQYF. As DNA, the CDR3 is TGTGCCAGCAGCAGTACGACAGATACGCAGTATTTT.

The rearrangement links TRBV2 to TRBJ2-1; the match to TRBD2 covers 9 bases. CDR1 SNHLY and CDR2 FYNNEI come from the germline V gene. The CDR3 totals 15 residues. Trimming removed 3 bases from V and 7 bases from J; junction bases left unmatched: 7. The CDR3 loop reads CASSEERGVINEQFF. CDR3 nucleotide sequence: TGTGCCAGCAGTGAGGAGCGGGGGGTCATAAATGAGCAGTTCTTC.

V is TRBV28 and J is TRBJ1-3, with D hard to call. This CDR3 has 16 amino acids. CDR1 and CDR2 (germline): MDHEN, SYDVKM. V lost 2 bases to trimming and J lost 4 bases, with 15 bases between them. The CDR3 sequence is CASSLKVRFGGNTIYF. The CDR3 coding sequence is TGTGCCAGCAGTTTAAAGGTGAGGTTCGGGGGAAACACCATATATTTT.